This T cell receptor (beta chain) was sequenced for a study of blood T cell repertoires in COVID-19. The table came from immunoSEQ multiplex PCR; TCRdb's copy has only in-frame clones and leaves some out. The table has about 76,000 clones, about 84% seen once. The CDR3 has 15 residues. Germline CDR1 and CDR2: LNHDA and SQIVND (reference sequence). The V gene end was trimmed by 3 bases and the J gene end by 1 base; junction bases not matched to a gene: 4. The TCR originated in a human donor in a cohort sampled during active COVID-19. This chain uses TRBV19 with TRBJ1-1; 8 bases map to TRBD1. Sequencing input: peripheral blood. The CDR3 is CASSMSDRANTEAFF. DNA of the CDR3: TGTGCCAGTAGTATGTCGGACAGGGCGAACACTGAAGCTTTCTTT.